These 4 T cell receptor beta chains were all obtained from the same sample, sequenced in a study of T-cell reconstitution after alpha-beta-depleted transplantation in children. The authors prepared the TCRbeta library with unique molecular identifiers. MiXCR, applied by TCRdb to the PCR reads, yields one record per CDR3 protein. The profile covers approximately 150,000 distinct CDR3 sequences, with around 8.8% appearing a single time and about a sixth taken by the ten largest. The specimen was PBMCs, mostly from graft donor cells, collected 180 days after TCRalphabeta/CD19-depleted stem cell transplant. The receptors come from a female patient aged 2-9 years who had a stem cell transplant for congenital amegakaryocytic thrombocytopenia, so the T cells may come from the graft donor.

The chain carries TRBV20-1 and TRBJ2-2; 14 nucleotides line up with TRBD2. CDR1 and CDR2 (germline): DFQATT, SNEGSKA (reference sequence). The CDR3 length is 18 residues. V dropped 3 bases and J dropped 6; count of bases not matched to a gene: 12. CDR3 loop: CSARKTSGRVMGSGELFF. As DNA, the CDR3 is TGCAGTGCTAGGAAGACTAGCGGGAGGGTGATGGGGTCCGGGGAGCTGTTTTTT.

V usage is TRBV30 and J usage is TRBJ1-5, with D unresolved. Germline V gene lookup returns CDR1 GTSNPN and CDR2 SVGIG (reference sequence). The CDR3 covers 13 residues. Trimming stripped 0 bases from V and 2 bases from J, with 5 bases between. Here the CDR3 reads CAWSVHRNQPQHF. In DNA, the CDR3 is TGTGCCTGGAGTGTACACCGCAATCAGCCCCAGCATTTT. The whole variable domain, filled in from reference TRBV30 and TRBJ1-5, reads SQTIHQWPATLVQPVGSPLSLECTVEGTSNPNLYWYRQAAGRGLQLLFYSVGIGQISSEVPQNLSASRPQDRQFILSSKKLLLSDSGFYLCAWSVHRNQPQHFGDGTRLSIL.

Only a few counts were recorded for this clonotype. J is TRBJ2-7 and V is TRBV20-1; D unclear. The CDR3 extends over 12 amino acids. V dropped 6 bases and J dropped 7 bases, with 16 bases sitting between them. CDR1 is DFQATT and CDR2 is SNEGSKA in the germline V gene (reference sequence). The CDR3 nucleotides are TGCAGTGCGGAAACGGTTTTGAGTGAGCAGTACTTC. This codes for CSAETVLSEQYF.

Ten or more counts support this clonotype. V is TRBV10-3 and J is TRBJ2-2; D is ambiguous. V dropped 3 bases and J dropped 3 bases, with 11 bases sitting between them. Germline assignment: CDR1 ENHRY and CDR2 SYGVKD. The CDR3 contains 15 residues. For the CDR3, the DNA is TGTGCCATCAGTGACTCCGGACGGGACACCGGGGAGCTGTTTTTT. It translates to CAISDSGRDTGELFF.